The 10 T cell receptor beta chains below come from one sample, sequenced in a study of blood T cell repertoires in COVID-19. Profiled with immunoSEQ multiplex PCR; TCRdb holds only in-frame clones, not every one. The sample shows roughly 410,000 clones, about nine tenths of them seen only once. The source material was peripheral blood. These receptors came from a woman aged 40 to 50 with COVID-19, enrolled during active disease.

CDR3 region: CASSLVQQGPSYEQYF. The DNA for the CDR3 is TGTGCCAGCAGCTTAGTGCAACAGGGGCCCTCCTACGAGCAGTACTTC. The J gene is TRBJ2-7, the V gene TRBV7-9; 7 positions agree with TRBD1. Germline V gives CDR1 SEHNR, CDR2 FQNEAQ (reference sequence). The CDR3 loop spans 16 amino acids. Trimming took 1 base from V and 0 from J; bases not matched to a gene: 6.

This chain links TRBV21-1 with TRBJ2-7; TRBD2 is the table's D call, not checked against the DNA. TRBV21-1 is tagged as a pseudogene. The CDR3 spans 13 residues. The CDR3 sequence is CASTRDFSYEQYF. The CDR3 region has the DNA TGTGCCAGCACACGGGACTTCTCCTACGAGCAGTACTTC.

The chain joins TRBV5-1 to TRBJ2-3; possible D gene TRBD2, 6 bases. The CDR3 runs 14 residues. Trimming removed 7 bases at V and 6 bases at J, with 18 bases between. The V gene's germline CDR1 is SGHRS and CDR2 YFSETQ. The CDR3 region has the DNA TGCGCCAGCCGGGACTCCTTTACCGTCGATACGCAGTATTTT. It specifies CASRDSFTVDTQYF.

CDR3: CASSPLTVDTQYF. CDR3 sequence (DNA): TGTGCCAGCAGTCCCCTTACGGTAGATACGCAGTATTTT. The chain joins TRBV6-2 or TRBV6-3 to TRBJ2-3; no firm D call. The CDR3 consists of 13 residues. V dropped 5 bases and J dropped 5 bases, with 11 bases sitting between them. The germline V gene has CDR1 MNHEY and CDR2 SVGEGT.

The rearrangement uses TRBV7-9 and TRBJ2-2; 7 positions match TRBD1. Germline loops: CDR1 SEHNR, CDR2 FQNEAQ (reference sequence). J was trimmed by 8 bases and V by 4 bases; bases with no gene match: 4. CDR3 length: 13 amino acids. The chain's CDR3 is CASSSTGPGELFF. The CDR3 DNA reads TGTGCCAGCAGCTCGACAGGGCCGGGGGAGCTGTTTTTT.

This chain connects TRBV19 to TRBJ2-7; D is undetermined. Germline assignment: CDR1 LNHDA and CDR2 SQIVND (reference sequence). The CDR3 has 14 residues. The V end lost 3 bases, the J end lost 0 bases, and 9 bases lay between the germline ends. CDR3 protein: CASSIRGPSYEQYF. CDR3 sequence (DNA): TGTGCCAGTAGTATCCGAGGCCCCTCCTACGAGCAGTACTTC.

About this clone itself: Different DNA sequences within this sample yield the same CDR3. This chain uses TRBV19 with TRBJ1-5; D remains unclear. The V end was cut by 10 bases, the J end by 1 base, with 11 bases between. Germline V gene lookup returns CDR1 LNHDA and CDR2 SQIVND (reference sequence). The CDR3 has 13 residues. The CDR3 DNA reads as TGTGCCACCCTGGGCAGCAGCAATCAGCCCCAGCATTTT. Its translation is CATLGSSNQPQHF.

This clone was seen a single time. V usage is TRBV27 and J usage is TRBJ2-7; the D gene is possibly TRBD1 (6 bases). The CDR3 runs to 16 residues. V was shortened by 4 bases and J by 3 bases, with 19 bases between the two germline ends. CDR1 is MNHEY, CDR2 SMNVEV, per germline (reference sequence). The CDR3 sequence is CASSYSRGRGDYEQYF. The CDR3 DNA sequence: TGTGCCAGCAGTTACTCCAGGGGTCGGGGAGACTACGAGCAGTACTTC.

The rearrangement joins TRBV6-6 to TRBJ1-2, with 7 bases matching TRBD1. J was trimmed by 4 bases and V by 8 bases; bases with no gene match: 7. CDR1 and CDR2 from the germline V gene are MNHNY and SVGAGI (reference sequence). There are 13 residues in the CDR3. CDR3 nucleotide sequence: TGTGCCAGCGGAGAAGGGGGCGCCTATGGCTACACCTTC. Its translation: CASGEGGAYGYTF.

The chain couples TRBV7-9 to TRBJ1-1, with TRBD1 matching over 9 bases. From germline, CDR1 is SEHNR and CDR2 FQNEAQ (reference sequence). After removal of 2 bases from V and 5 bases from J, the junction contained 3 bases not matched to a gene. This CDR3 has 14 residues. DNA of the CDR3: TGTGCCAGCAGCTTAAGGACAGGGGCTACTGAAGCTTTCTTT. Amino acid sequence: CASSLRTGATEAFF.